This TCR beta chain stems from a study of T-cell reconstitution after alpha-beta-depleted transplantation in children. Study-wide results and limits: T-cell counts and diversity at one year following transplant were attributed mainly to newly produced T cells. As was reported, about two months after transplant, alpha-beta T cells came from several hundred expanded graft clones. TCRbeta diversity was high at day 60 in some patients (a result of surviving recipient T cells and thymic progenitors).

This clonotype occurred a few times. Its antigen is as yet unknown. Researchers prepared the TCRbeta library using unique molecular identifiers, the study reports. From the PCR reads, TCRdb called clonotypes with MiXCR, one entry per CDR3 protein. The repertoire includes roughly 500,000 distinct CDR3 sequences, roughly 10% of them detected once, and about 2.1% sits in the top ten. The sequencing used PBMCs, collected before TCRalphabeta/CD19-depleted stem cell transplant. The source of this sequence is a child aged 2 to 10 with inherited bone marrow failure, due to receive a stem cell transplant.

CDR3 amino acids: CASSLRGVENIQYF. CDR3 in DNA: TGTGCCAGCAGTTTACGGGGGGTCGAAAACATTCAGTACTTC. The J gene is TRBJ2-4, the V gene TRBV27; 7 nucleotides line up with TRBD2. The J segment lost 5 bases and the V segment lost 2 bases, leaving 3 bases of the junction unmatched. The CDR3 sequence is 14 residues long. Germline values: CDR1 MNHEY, CDR2 SMNVEV (reference sequence).